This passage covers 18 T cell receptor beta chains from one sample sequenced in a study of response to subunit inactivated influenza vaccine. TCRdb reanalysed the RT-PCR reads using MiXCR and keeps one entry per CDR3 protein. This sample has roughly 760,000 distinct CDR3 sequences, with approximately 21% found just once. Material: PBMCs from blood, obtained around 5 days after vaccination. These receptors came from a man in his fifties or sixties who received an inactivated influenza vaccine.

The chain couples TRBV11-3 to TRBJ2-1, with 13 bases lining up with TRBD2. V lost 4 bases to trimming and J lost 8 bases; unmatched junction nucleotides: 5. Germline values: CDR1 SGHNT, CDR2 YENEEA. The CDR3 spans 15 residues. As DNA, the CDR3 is TGTGCCAGCAGCTCCGGACTAGCGGGAGACTATGAGCAGTTCTTC. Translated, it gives CASSSGLAGDYEQFF.

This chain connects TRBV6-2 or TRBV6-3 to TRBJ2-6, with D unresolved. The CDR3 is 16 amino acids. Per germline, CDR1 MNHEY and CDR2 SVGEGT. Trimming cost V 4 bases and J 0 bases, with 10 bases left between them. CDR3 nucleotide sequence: TGTGCCAGCAGTTCCCCATCCCTCTCTGGGGCCAACGTCCTGACTTTC. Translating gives CASSSPSLSGANVLTF.

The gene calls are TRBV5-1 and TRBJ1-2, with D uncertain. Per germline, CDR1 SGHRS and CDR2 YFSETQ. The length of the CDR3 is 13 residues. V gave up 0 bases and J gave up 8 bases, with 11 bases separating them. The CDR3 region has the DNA TGCGCCAGCAGCTTGGCCGCGTTGAGCGGCTACACCTTC. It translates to CASSLAALSGYTF. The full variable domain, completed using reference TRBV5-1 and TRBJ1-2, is KAGVTQTPRYLIKTRGQQVTLSCSPISGHRSVSWYQQTPGQGLQFLFEYFSETQRNKGNFPGRFSGRQFSNSRSEMNVSTLELGDSALYLCASSLAALSGYTFGSGTRLTVV.

The CDR3 here is CASSLEPSTYEQYF. CDR3 nucleotides: TGCGCCAGCAGCTTGGAACCGAGCACCTACGAGCAGTACTTC. The chain has TRBV5-1 and TRBJ2-7; D is unresolved. Trimming left V 0 bases short and J 2 bases short, with 9 bases between. Germline V gives CDR1 SGHRS, CDR2 YFSETQ. This CDR3 has 14 residues.

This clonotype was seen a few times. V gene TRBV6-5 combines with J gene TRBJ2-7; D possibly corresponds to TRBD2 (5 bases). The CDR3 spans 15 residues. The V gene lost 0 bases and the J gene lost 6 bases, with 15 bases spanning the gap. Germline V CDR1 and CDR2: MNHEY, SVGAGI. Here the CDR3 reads CASSYSRLRGSEQYF. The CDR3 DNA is TGTGCCAGCAGTTACTCAAGACTCAGAGGGAGCGAGCAGTACTTC.

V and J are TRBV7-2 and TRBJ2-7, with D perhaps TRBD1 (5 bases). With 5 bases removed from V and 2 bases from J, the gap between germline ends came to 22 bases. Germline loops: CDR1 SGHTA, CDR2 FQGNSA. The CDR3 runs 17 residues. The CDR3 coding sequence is TGTGCCAGCAGCCCCTTCCTCCAGACAGCGAACGCCTACGAGCAGTACTTC. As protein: CASSPFLQTANAYEQYF.

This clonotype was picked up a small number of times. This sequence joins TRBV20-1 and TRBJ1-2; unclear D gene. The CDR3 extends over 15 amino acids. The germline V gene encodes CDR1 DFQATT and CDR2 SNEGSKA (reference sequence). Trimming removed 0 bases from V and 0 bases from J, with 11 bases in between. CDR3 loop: CSARESGGANYGYTF. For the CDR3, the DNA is TGCAGTGCTAGAGAGTCGGGCGGAGCTAACTATGGCTACACCTTC.

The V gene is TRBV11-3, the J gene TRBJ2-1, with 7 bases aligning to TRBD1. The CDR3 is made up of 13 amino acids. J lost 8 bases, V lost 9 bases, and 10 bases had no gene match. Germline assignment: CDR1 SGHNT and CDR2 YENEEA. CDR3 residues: CARIWLGGYEQFF. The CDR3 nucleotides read TGTGCCAGAATTTGGTTAGGGGGCTATGAGCAGTTCTTC.

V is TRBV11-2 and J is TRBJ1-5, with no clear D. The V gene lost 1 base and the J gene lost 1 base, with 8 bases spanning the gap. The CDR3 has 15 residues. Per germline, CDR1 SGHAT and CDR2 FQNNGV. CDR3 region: CASSLGVSSNQPQHF. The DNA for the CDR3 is TGTGCCAGCAGCTTAGGGGTGTCCAGCAATCAGCCCCAGCATTTT. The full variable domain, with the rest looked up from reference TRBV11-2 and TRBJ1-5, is EAGVAQSPRYKIIEKRQSVAFWCNPISGHATLYWYQQILGQGPKLLIQFQNNGVVDDSQLPKDRFSAERLKGVDSTLKIQPAKLEDSAVYLCASSLGVSSNQPQHFGDGTRLSIL.

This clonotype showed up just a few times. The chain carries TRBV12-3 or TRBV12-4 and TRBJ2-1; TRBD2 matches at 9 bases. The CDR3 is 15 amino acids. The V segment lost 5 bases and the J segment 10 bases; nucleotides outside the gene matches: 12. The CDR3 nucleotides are TGTGCCAGCAGTGGCGGGAGGGCCAATATAGGGGAGCAGTTCTTC. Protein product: CASSGGRANIGEQFF.

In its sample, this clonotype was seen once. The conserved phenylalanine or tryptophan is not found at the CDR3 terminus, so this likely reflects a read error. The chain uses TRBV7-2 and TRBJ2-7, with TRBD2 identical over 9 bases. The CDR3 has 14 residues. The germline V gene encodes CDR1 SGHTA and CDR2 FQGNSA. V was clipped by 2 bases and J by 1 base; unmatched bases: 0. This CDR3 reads CASSLTSGSYEQYI. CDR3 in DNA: TGTGCCAGCAGCTTAACTAGCGGGTCCTACGAGCAGTACATC.

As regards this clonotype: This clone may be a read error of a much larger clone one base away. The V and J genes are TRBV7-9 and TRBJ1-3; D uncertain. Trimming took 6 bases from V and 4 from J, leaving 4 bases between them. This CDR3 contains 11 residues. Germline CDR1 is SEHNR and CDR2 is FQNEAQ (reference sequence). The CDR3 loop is CASREGNTIYF. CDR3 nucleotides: TGTGCCAGCAGGGAAGGAAACACCATATATTTT.

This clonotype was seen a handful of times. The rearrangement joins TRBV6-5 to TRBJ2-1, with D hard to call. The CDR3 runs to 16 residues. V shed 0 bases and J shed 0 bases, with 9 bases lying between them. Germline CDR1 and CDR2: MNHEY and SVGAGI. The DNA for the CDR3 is TGTGCCAGCAGTTACTCTACCTTCGCCTCCTACAATGAGCAGTTCTTC. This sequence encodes CASSYSTFASYNEQFF.

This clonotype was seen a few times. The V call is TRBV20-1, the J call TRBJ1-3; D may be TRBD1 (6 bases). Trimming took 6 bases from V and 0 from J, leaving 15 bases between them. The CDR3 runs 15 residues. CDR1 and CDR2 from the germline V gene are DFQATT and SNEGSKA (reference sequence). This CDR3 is CSATTGTDSGNTIYF. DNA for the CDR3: TGCAGTGCAACCACAGGGACCGACTCTGGAAACACCATATATTTT.

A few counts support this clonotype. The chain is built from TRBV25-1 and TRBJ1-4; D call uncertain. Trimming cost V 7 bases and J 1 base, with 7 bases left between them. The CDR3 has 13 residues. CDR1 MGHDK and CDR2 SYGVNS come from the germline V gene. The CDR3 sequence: CASTRGTNEKLFF. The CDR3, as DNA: TGTGCCAGCACTAGAGGAACTAATGAAAAACTGTTTTTT.

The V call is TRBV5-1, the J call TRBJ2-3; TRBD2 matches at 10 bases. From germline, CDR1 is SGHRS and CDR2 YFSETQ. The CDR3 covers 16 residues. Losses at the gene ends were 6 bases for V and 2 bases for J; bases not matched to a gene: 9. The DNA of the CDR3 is TGCGCCAGCACCCTAGTAGCGGGAGGCATCACAGATACGCAGTATTTT. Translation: CASTLVAGGITDTQYF.

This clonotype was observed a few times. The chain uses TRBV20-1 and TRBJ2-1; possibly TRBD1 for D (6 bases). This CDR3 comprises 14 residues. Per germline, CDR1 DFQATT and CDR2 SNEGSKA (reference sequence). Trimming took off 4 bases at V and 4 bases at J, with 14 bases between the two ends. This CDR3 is CSATGTRIYNEQFF. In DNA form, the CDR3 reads TGCAGTGCTACCGGGACAAGAATATACAATGAGCAGTTCTTC.

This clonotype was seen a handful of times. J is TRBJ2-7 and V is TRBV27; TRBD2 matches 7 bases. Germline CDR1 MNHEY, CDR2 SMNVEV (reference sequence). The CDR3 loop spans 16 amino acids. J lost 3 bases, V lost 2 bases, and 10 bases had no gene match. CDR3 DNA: TGTGCCAGCAGTTTAGTAGCGGGCCCTTCCCACTACGAGCAGTACTTC. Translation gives CASSLVAGPSHYEQYF.